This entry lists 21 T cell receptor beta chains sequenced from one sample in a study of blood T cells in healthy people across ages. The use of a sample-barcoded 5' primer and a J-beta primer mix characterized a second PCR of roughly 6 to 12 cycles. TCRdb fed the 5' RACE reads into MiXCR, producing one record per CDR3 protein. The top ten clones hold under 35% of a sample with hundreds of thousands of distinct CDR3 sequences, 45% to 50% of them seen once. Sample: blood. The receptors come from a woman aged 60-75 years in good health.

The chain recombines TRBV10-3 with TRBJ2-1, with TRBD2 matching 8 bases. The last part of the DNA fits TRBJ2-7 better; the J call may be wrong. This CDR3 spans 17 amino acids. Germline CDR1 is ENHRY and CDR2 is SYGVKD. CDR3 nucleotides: TGTGCCATCAGTGATTTAAGGCCCAGCGGGGGTTACAATGAGCAGTACTTC. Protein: CAISDLRPSGGYNEQYF.

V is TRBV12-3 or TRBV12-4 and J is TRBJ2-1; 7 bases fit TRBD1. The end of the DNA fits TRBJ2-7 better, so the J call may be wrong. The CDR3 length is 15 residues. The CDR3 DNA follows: TGTGCCAGCAGTCCCACGACAGGGCCCTACAATGAGCAGTACTTC. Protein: CASSPTTGPYNEQYF.

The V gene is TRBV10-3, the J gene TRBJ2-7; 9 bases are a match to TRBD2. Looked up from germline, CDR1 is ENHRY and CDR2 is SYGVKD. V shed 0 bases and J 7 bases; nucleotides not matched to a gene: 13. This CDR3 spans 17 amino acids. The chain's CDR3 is CAISESLLSGRANEQYF. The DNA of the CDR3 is TGTGCCATCAGTGAGTCCTTACTTAGCGGGAGAGCAAATGAGCAGTACTTC.

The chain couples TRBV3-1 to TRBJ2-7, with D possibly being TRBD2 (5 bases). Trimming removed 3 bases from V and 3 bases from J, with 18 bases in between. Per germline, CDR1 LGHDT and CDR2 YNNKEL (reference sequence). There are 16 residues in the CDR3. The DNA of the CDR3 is TGTGCCAGCAGCCACCCTAGGAGGCAGCACAACTACGAGCAGTACTTC. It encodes CASSHPRRQHNYEQYF.

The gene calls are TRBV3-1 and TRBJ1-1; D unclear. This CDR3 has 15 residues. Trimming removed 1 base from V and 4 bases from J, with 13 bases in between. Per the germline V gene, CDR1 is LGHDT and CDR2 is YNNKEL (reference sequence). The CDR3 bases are TGTGCCAGCAGCCAAGCGTGGTCCTCGGGCACTGAAGCTTTCTTT. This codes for CASSQAWSSGTEAFF.

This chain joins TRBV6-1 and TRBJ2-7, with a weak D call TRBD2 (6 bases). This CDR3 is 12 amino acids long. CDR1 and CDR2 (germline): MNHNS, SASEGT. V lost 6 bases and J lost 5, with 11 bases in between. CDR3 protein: CASSQSGHEQYF. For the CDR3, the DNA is TGTGCCAGCAGCCAAAGCGGGCACGAGCAGTACTTC.

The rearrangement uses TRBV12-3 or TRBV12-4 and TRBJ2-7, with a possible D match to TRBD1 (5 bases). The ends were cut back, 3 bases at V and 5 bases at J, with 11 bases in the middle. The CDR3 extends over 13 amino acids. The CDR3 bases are TGTGCCAGCAGTTTCAGGGCCGCCGACGAGCAGTACTTC. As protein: CASSFRAADEQYF.

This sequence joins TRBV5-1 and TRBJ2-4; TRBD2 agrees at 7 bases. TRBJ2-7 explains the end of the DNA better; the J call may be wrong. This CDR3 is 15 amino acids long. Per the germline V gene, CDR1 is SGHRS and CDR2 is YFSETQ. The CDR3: CASTAGEGGPYEQYF. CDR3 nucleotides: TGCGCCAGCACCGCGGGGGAGGGAGGGCCATACGAGCAGTACTTC.

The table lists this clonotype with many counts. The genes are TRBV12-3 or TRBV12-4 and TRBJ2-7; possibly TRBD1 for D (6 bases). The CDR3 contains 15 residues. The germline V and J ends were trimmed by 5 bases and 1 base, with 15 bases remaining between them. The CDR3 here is CASSVPGTLSYEQYF. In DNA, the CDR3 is TGTGCCAGCAGTGTACCCGGGACATTGTCCTACGAGCAGTACTTC.

The CDR3 nucleotides read TGTGCCAGCAGTTGTGGGCCTCACAATGAGCAGTTCTTC. Its translation is CASSCGPHNEQFF. The chain links TRBV27 to TRBJ2-1; D call uncertain. This CDR3 is built from 13 residues. Trimming left V 4 bases short and J 5 bases short, with 9 bases between. The germline V gene has CDR1 MNHEY and CDR2 SMNVEV (reference sequence).

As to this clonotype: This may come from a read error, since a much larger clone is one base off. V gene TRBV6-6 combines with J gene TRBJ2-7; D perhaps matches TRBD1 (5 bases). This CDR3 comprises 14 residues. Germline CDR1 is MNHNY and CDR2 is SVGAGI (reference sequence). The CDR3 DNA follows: TGTGCCAGCAGATCTGACAGTGGCTCCTGCGAGCAGTACTTC. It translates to CASRSDSGSCEQYF.

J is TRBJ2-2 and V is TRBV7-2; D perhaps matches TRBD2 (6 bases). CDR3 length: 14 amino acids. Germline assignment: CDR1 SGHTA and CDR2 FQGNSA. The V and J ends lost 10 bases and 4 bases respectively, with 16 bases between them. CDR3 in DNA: TGTGCCACCAGATGGGGGGTCGGCACCGGGGAGCTGTTTTTT. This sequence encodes CATRWGVGTGELFF. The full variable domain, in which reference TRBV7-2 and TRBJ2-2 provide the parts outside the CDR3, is GAGVSQSPSNKVTEKGKDVELRCDPISGHTALYWYRQSLGQGLEFLIYFQGNSAPDKSGLPSDRFSAERTGGSVSTLTIQRTQQEDSAVYLCATRWGVGTGELFFGEGSRLTVL.

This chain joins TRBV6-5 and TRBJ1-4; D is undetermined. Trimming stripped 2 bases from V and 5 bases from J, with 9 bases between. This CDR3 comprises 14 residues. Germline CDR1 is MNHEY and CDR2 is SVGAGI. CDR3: CASSYRAKNEKLFF. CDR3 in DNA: TGTGCCAGCAGTTACCGGGCCAAGAATGAAAAACTGTTTTTT.

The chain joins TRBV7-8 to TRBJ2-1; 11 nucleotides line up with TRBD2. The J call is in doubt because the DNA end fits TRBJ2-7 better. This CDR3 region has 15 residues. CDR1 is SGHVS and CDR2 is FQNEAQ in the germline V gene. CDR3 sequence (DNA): TGTGCCAGCAGTCAACTAGCGGGAGATTACAATGAGCAGTACTTC. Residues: CASSQLAGDYNEQYF.

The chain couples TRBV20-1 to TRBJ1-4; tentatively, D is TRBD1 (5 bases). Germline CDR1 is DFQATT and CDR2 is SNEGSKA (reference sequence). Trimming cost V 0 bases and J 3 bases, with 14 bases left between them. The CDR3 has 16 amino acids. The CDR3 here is CSARDPGAVPNEKLFF. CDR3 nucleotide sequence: TGCAGTGCTAGAGATCCCGGGGCCGTACCTAATGAAAAACTGTTTTTT.

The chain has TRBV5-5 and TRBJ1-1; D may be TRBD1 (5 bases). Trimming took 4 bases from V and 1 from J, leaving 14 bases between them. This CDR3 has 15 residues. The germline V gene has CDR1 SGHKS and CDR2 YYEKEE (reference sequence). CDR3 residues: CASSRTGLGNTEAFF. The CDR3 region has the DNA TGTGCCAGCAGCAGAACAGGCCTGGGGAACACTGAAGCTTTCTTT.

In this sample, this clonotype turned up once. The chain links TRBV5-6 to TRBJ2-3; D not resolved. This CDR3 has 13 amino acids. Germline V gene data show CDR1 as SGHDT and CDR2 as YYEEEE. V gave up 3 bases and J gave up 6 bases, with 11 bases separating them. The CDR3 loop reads CASSWPNTDTQYF. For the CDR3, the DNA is TGTGCCAGCAGCTGGCCGAATACCGATACGCAGTATTTT.

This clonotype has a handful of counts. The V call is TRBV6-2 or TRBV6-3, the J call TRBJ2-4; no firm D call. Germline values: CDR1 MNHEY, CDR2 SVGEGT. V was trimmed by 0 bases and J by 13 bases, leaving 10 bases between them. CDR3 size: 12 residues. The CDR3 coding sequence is TGTGCCAGCAGTTACTCTGGTGTGGGGCAGTACTTC. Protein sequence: CASSYSGVGQYF.

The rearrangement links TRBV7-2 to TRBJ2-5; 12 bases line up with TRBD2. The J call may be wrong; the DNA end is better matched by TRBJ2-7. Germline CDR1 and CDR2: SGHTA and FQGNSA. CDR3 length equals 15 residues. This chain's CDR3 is CASSPGLAGSIEQYF. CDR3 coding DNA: TGTGCCAGCAGCCCAGGACTAGCGGGATCAATCGAGCAGTACTTC.

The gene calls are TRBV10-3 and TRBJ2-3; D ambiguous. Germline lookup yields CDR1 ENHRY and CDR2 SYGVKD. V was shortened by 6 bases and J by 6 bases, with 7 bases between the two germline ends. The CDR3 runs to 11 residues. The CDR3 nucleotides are TGTGCCATCAGCGTGAAGGATACGCAGTATTTT. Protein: CAISVKDTQYF.

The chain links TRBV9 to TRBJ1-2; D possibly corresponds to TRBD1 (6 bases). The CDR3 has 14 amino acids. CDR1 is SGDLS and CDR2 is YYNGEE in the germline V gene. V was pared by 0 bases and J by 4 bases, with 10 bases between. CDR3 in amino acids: CASSVGQATYGYTF. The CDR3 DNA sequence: TGTGCCAGCAGCGTAGGACAGGCCACCTATGGCTACACCTTC.